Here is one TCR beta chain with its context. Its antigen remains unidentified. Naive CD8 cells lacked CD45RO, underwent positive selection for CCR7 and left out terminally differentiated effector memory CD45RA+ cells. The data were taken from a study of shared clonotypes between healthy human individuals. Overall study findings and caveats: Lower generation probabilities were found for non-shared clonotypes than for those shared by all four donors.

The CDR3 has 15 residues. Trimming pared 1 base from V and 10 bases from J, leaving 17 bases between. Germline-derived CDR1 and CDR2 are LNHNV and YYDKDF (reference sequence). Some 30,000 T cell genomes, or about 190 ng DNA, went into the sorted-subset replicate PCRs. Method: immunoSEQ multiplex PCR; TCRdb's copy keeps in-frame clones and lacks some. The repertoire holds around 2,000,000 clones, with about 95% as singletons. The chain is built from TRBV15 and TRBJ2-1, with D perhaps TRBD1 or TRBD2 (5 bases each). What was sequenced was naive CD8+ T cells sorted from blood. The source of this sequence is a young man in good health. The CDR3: CATSRVPPGRLEQFF. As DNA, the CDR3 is TGTGCCACCAGCAGAGTCCCCCCGGGACGGCTGGAGCAGTTCTTC.